Listed here are 29 T cell receptor beta chains from one sample, sequenced in a study of shared clonotypes between healthy human individuals. CD45RO-negative CD8 cells positively selected for CCR7 made up the naive population, which excluded terminally differentiated effector memory CD45RA+ cells. Profiling relied on immunoSEQ multiplex PCR, and the TCRdb table lists in-frame clones only, not all of them. Among around 600,000 clones, nearly 98% were seen once, and the ten largest hold approximately 0.3%. Sequencing used naive CD8+ T cells sorted from blood. All receptors come from a man younger than 45 in good health.

This clone was counted once. The V call is TRBV29-1, the J call TRBJ1-1; perhaps TRBD1 as D (5 bases). The CDR3 runs 13 residues. V gave up 3 bases and J gave up 8 bases, with 16 bases separating them. CDR1 is SQVTM, CDR2 ANQGSEA, per germline. CDR3 nucleotides: TGCAGCGTTGACAACGGCAAGGGGTACGAAGCTTTCTTT. Translated: CSVDNGKGYEAFF.

The gene calls are TRBV7-9 and TRBJ2-7; D remains ambiguous. With 4 bases removed from V and 1 base from J, the gap between germline ends came to 20 bases. The germline V gene has CDR1 SEHNR and CDR2 FQNEAQ (reference sequence). The CDR3 is made up of 17 amino acids. CDR3 loop: CASSSQPDGDFSYEQYF. The CDR3, as DNA: TGTGCCAGCAGCTCCCAGCCGGACGGCGACTTTTCCTACGAGCAGTACTTC.

The chain links TRBV27 to TRBJ1-1, with D tentatively TRBD1 (5 bases). V was clipped by 2 bases and J by 9 bases, with 16 bases between them. From germline, CDR1 is MNHEY and CDR2 SMNVEV (reference sequence). CDR3 length equals 14 residues. In DNA, the CDR3 is TGTGCCAGCAGTTTAGAACCCGCGACAGCCAAAGCTTTCTTT. This encodes CASSLEPATAKAFF.

V gene TRBV7-9 combines with J gene TRBJ1-5; a possible D gene is TRBD1 (5 bases). CDR3 size: 14 residues. The V and J ends lost 2 bases and 4 bases respectively, with 9 bases between them. The V gene's germline CDR1 is SEHNR and CDR2 FQNEAQ (reference sequence). The CDR3 DNA follows: TGTGCCAGCAGCTTAACCGGGGCAAATCAGCCCCAGCATTTT. Translating gives CASSLTGANQPQHF. Together with reference TRBV7-9 and TRBJ1-5, the CDR3 gives the full variable domain: DTGVSQNPRHKITKRGQNVTFRCDPISEHNRLYWYRQTLGQGPEFLTYFQNEAQLEKSRLLSDRFSAERPKGSFSTLEIQRTEQGDSAMYLCASSLTGANQPQHFGDGTRLSIL.

This sequence joins TRBV2 and TRBJ2-1; 11 positions match TRBD2. Germline V CDR1 and CDR2: SNHLY, FYNNEI. CDR3 length: 14 residues. V dropped 4 bases and J dropped 7; count of bases not matched to a gene: 3. Here the CDR3 reads CASSARTSGNEQFF. The CDR3 nucleotides read TGTGCCAGCAGTGCCCGGACTAGCGGGAATGAGCAGTTCTTC.

This chain joins TRBV11-3 and TRBJ2-2, with a tentative D call TRBD1 (6 bases). V dropped 4 bases and J dropped 2 bases, with 14 bases sitting between them. The CDR3 covers 16 residues. The germline V gene has CDR1 SGHNT and CDR2 YENEEA. The DNA of the CDR3 is TGTGCCAGCAGCTCCACAGGGTGGGGAAACACCGGGGAGCTGTTTTTT. This codes for CASSSTGWGNTGELFF. The full variable domain, with the rest looked up from reference TRBV11-3 and TRBJ2-2, is EAGVVQSPRYKIIEKKQPVAFWCNPISGHNTLYWYLQNLGQGPELLIRYENEEAVDDSQLPKDRFSAERLKGVDSTLKIQPAELGDSAVYLCASSSTGWGNTGELFFGEGSRLTVL.

This clone has more than one count but fewer than ten. V usage is TRBV15 and J usage is TRBJ1-2; D not resolved. Germline assignment: CDR1 LNHNV and CDR2 YYDKDF (reference sequence). The V gene lost 5 bases and the J gene lost 8 bases, with 12 bases spanning the gap. The CDR3 loop spans 12 amino acids. This CDR3 is CATSPNEEGYTF. DNA of the CDR3: TGTGCCACCAGCCCTAACGAGGAAGGCTACACCTTC.

The gene calls are TRBV10-1 and TRBJ2-1, with TRBD1 identical over 8 bases. With V trimmed by 1 base and J by 9 bases, 5 bases remained unmatched. This CDR3 has 14 residues. Germline assignment: CDR1 WNHNN and CDR2 SYGVQD (reference sequence). For the CDR3, the DNA is TGCGCCAGCAGTGAGTGGCCAGGGGGCGGTGAGCAGTTCTTC. Translating it yields CASSEWPGGGEQFF.

V is TRBV5-4 and J is TRBJ1-1; TRBD1 might be the D (6 bases). CDR1 and CDR2 from the germline V gene are SGHNT and YYREEE (reference sequence). V was cut by 5 bases and J by 2 bases, with 16 bases left in between. The CDR3 runs to 15 residues. The CDR3 reads CASSSAGTPNTEAFF. The CDR3 DNA sequence: TGTGCCAGCAGTTCGGCCGGGACACCAAACACTGAAGCTTTCTTT.

The CDR3 DNA sequence: TGTGCCAGTAGTATAGATCTATGGGGTAAGGGGACGTACACCGGGGAGCTGTTTTTT. It codes for CASSIDLWGKGTYTGELFF. The chain is built from TRBV19 and TRBJ2-2; D possibly matches TRBD1 or TRBD2 (5 bases each). Germline V gene data show CDR1 as LNHDA and CDR2 as SQIVND (reference sequence). The CDR3 is 19 amino acids. The V end lost 0 bases, the J end lost 3 bases, and 20 bases lay between the germline ends.

The CDR3 DNA sequence: TGTGCCAGCAGTCCGGGGGCCTCCTACGAGCAGTACTTC. It yields the protein CASSPGASYEQYF. The chain recombines TRBV27 with TRBJ2-7; D tentatively reads TRBD1 or TRBD2 (6 bases each). The germline V gene encodes CDR1 MNHEY and CDR2 SMNVEV (reference sequence). V gave up 5 bases and J gave up 0 bases, with 8 bases separating them. The CDR3 totals 13 residues.

The V call is TRBV7-8, the J call TRBJ2-7; the D call may be TRBD1 or TRBD2 (6 bases each). The CDR3 runs 14 residues. Trimming took off 5 bases at V and 3 bases at J, with 14 bases between the two ends. Germline V gives CDR1 SGHVS, CDR2 FQNEAQ. The CDR3 region has the DNA TGTGCCAGCAGCCCCGGGGGCTACCACTACGAGCAGTACTTC. It specifies CASSPGGYHYEQYF.

To note about this clone: The sample carries other DNA sequences with the same CDR3. This sequence joins TRBV27 and TRBJ2-7; D remains unclear. Germline CDR1 reads MNHEY; CDR2 reads SMNVEV (reference sequence). This CDR3 has 12 amino acids. Trimming stripped 0 bases from V and 3 bases from J, with 3 bases between. This CDR3 reads CASSLSGYEQYF. CDR3 DNA: TGTGCCAGCAGTTTATCCGGCTACGAGCAGTACTTC.

V and J are TRBV6-1 and TRBJ2-5; unclear D gene. CDR1 and CDR2 from the germline V gene are MNHNS and SASEGT. Trimming took off 10 bases at V and 5 bases at J, with 20 bases between the two ends. This CDR3 is built from 14 residues. CDR3 amino acids: CATYTHGKWETQYF. The CDR3 bases are TGTGCCACATACACTCATGGGAAGTGGGAGACCCAGTACTTC.

V and J are TRBV5-6 and TRBJ2-2, with D tentatively TRBD2 (5 bases). The V gene lost 3 bases and the J gene lost 0 bases, with 9 bases spanning the gap. The germline V gene encodes CDR1 SGHDT and CDR2 YYEEEE. The length of the CDR3 is 15 residues. CDR3 in DNA: TGTGCCAGCAGCTGGAGGCTAGCGAACACCGGGGAGCTGTTTTTT. It encodes CASSWRLANTGELFF.

As concerns this clone: The sample has other DNA sequences that encode this CDR3 too. This chain joins TRBV27 and TRBJ2-7; D ambiguous. The CDR3 covers 12 residues. V lost 5 bases and J lost 2, with 7 bases in between. Germline CDR1 MNHEY, CDR2 SMNVEV (reference sequence). CDR3 nucleotide sequence: TGTGCCAGCAGTAATAGGGCCTACGAGCAGTACTTC. Translated, it gives CASSNRAYEQYF.

The V gene is TRBV5-1, the J gene TRBJ1-5, with D perhaps TRBD1 (5 bases). Trimming took 4 bases from V and 0 from J, leaving 14 bases between them. The CDR3 is 16 residues long. The germline CDR1 and CDR2 sequences are SGHRS and YFSETQ. Here the CDR3 DNA reads TGCGCCAGCAGCCCGGGGGATCCTTTTAGCAATCAGCCCCAGCATTTT. The encoded protein is CASSPGDPFSNQPQHF.

J is TRBJ1-1 and V is TRBV27, with a weak D call TRBD1 (5 bases). V was pared by 10 bases and J by 0 bases, with 15 bases between. Germline CDR1 reads MNHEY; CDR2 reads SMNVEV (reference sequence). The CDR3 sequence is 14 residues long. The CDR3 region has the DNA TGTGCCACCAAAACCGGGACGGTGAACACTGAAGCTTTCTTT. Residues: CATKTGTVNTEAFF.

The count of this clone is one. The CDR3 region has the DNA TGCAGCGTTGACGACTACGAGGACACCGGGGAGCTGTTTTTT. Residues: CSVDDYEDTGELFF. The rearrangement uses TRBV29-1 and TRBJ2-2; tentatively, D is TRBD2 (5 bases). V lost 3 bases to trimming and J lost 3 bases, with 11 bases between them. The length of the CDR3 is 14 residues. Germline CDR1 is SQVTM and CDR2 is ANQGSEA.

V gene TRBV7-9 combines with J gene TRBJ1-1; D possibly corresponds to TRBD1 (6 bases). Trimming removed 5 bases at V and 0 bases at J, with 13 bases between. The CDR3 runs 15 residues. Germline CDR1 is SEHNR and CDR2 is FQNEAQ (reference sequence). CDR3 loop: CASSTRTVMNTEAFF. The CDR3 DNA reads TGTGCCAGCAGCACTAGGACAGTCATGAACACTGAAGCTTTCTTT.

V gene TRBV5-4 combines with J gene TRBJ2-1; D is unclear. Trimming removed 1 base from V and 7 bases from J, with 12 bases in between. The CDR3 spans 14 residues. Germline V CDR1 and CDR2: SGHNT, YYREEE (reference sequence). This chain's CDR3 is CASSLTSIWNEQFF. In DNA, the CDR3 is TGTGCCAGCAGCTTGACATCAATATGGAATGAGCAGTTCTTC.

The V call is TRBV27, the J call TRBJ2-1; no definite D call. There are 13 residues in the CDR3. Germline lookup yields CDR1 MNHEY and CDR2 SMNVEV (reference sequence). V was shortened by 2 bases and J by 7 bases, with 9 bases between the two germline ends. This chain's CDR3 is CASSLGSGNEQFF. Written as DNA, the CDR3 is TGTGCCAGCAGTTTAGGTTCTGGTAATGAGCAGTTCTTC.

This chain connects TRBV5-1 to TRBJ2-7, with D hard to call. The germline V gene has CDR1 SGHRS and CDR2 YFSETQ. There are 15 residues in the CDR3. V was pared by 0 bases and J by 0 bases, with 10 bases between. The CDR3 protein is CASSLVGIPSYEQYF. The DNA of the CDR3 is TGCGCCAGCAGCTTGGTTGGGATCCCCTCCTACGAGCAGTACTTC.

The rearrangement joins TRBV18 to TRBJ2-7, with D hard to call. The V gene lost 4 bases and the J gene lost 4 bases, with 8 bases spanning the gap. This CDR3 is 12 amino acids long. Per germline, CDR1 KGHSH and CDR2 LQKENI. CDR3 nucleotides: TGTGCCAGCTCACAAGACGTTTACGAGCAGTACTTC. Residues: CASSQDVYEQYF. Together with reference TRBV18 and TRBJ2-7, the CDR3 gives the full variable domain: NAGVMQNPRHLVRRRGQEARLRCSPMKGHSHVYWYRQLPEEGLKFMVYLQKENIIDESGMPKERFSAEFPKEGPSILRIQQVVRGDSAAYFCASSQDVYEQYFGPGTRLTVT.

The DNA of the CDR3 is TGTGCCAGCAGCCCTCCCGGGGGGAACACCGGGGAGCTGTTTTTT. Translation: CASSPPGGNTGELFF. This chain joins TRBV7-9 and TRBJ2-2, with TRBD2 as a possible D gene (6 bases). The CDR3 runs 15 residues. CDR1 is SEHNR, CDR2 FQNEAQ, per germline (reference sequence). Trimming stripped 5 bases from V and 1 base from J, with 11 bases between.

J is TRBJ1-1 and V is TRBV9, with 7 bases fitting TRBD1. The CDR3 sequence is 17 residues long. Losses at the gene ends were 3 bases for V and 0 bases for J; bases not matched to a gene: 11. Germline loops: CDR1 SGDLS, CDR2 YYNGEE. The CDR3 sequence is CASSDSQQGRMNTEAFF. In DNA, the CDR3 is TGTGCCAGCAGCGACAGCCAACAGGGGAGAATGAACACTGAAGCTTTCTTT.

Notes on this clone: Other DNA sequences in this sample translate to the same CDR3. The J gene is TRBJ2-1, the V gene TRBV7-9, with D tentatively TRBD2 (6 bases). Germline CDR1 SEHNR, CDR2 FQNEAQ (reference sequence). The CDR3 extends over 15 amino acids. Deletions cut 1 base from V and 0 bases from J, with 7 bases between. This CDR3 reads CASSLDGSSYNEQFF. The CDR3 nucleotides are TGTGCCAGCAGCTTAGACGGGAGCTCCTACAATGAGCAGTTCTTC.

The chain uses TRBV28 and TRBJ2-1, with a weak D call TRBD2 (6 bases). V lost 8 bases and J lost 8, with 19 bases in between. Germline V CDR1 and CDR2: MDHEN, SYDVKM. This CDR3 region has 14 residues. This CDR3 is CASLGGIDRDEQFF. The CDR3 nucleotides read TGTGCCAGCCTTGGCGGGATTGATAGGGATGAGCAGTTCTTC.

V gene TRBV4-1 combines with J gene TRBJ1-1; possibly TRBD1 for D (6 bases). Germline V lookup: CDR1 MGHRA, CDR2 YSYEKL. The length of the CDR3 is 15 residues. Trimming took 8 bases from V and 1 from J, leaving 17 bases between them. The CDR3 spells CASRLIRTANTEAFF. DNA for the CDR3: TGCGCCAGCCGTCTTATCCGGACAGCGAACACTGAAGCTTTCTTT.